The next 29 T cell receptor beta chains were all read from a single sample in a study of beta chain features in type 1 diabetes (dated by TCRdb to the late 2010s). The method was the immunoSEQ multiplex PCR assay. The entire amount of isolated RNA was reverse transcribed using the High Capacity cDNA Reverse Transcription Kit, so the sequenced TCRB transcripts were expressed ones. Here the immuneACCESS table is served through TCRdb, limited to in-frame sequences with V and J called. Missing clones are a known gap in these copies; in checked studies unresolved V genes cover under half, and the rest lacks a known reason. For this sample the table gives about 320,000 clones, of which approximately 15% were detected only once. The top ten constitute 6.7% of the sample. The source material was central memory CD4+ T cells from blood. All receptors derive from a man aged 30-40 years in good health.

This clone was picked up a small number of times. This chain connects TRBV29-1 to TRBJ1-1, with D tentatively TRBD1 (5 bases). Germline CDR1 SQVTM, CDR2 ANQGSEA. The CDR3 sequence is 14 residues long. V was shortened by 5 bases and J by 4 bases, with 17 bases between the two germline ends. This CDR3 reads CSVINRVGGTEAFF. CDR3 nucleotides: TGCAGCGTTATTAATAGGGTGGGGGGCACTGAAGCTTTCTTT.

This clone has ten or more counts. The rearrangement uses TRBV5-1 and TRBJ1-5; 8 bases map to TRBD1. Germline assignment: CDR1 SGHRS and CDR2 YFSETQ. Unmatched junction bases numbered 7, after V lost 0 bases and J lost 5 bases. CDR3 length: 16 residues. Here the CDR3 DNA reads TGCGCCAGCAGCTTGGACGGACAGGGTGGTTATCAGCCCCAGCATTTT. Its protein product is CASSLDGQGGYQPQHF.

The CDR3 DNA is TGTGCCATCACTCGGGACAGGCCCACCTACGAGCAGTACTTC. It specifies CAITRDRPTYEQYF. The chain employs TRBV6-5 and TRBJ2-7; 8 nucleotides line up with TRBD1. The CDR3 totals 14 residues. The ends lost 10 bases at V and 2 bases at J; junction bases unmatched: 10. Looked up from germline, CDR1 is MNHEY and CDR2 is SVGAGI.

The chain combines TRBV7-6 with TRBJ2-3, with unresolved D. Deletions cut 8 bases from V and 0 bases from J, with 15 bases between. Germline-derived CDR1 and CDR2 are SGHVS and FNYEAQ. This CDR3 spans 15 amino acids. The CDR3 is CASSKSHGSTDTQYF. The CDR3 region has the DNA TGTGCCAGCTCTAAAAGTCACGGTAGCACAGATACGCAGTATTTT.

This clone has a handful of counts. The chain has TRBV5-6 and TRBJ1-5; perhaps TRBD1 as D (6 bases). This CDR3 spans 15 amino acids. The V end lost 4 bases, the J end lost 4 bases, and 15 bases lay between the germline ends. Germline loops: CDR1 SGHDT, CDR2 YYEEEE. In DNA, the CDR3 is TGTGCCAGCAGCCCCGGATATACAGGGAATCAGCCCCAGCATTTT. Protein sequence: CASSPGYTGNQPQHF.

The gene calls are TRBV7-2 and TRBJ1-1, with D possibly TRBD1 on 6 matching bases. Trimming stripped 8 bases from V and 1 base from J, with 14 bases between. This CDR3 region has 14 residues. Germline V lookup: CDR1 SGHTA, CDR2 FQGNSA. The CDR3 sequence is CASRNGQQNTEAFF. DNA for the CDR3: TGTGCCAGCCGCAACGGACAGCAGAACACTGAAGCTTTCTTT.

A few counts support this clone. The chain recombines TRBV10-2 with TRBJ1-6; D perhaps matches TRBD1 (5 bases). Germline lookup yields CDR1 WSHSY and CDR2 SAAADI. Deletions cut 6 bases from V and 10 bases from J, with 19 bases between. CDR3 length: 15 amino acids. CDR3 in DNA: TGCGCCAGCAGAGAAAACCGGGACGGACTATCACCCCTCCACTTT. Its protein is CASRENRDGLSPLHF.

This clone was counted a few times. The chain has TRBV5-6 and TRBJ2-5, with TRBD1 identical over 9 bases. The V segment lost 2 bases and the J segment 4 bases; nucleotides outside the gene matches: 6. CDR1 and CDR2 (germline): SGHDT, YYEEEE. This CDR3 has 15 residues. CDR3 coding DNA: TGTGCCAGCAGCTTATCCGGGACAGGGACAGAGACCCAGTACTTC. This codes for CASSLSGTGTETQYF. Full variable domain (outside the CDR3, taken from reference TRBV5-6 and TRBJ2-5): DAGVTQSPTHLIKTRGQQVTLRCSPKSGHDTVSWYQQALGQGPQFIFQYYEEEERQRGNFPDRFSGHQFPNYSSELNVNALLLGDSALYLCASSLSGTGTETQYFGPGTRLLVL.

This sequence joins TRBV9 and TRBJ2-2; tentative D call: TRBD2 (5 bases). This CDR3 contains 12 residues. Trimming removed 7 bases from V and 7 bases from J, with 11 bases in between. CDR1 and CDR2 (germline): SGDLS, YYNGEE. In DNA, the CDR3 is TGTGCCAGCGGAAGGGCGGGCGGGGAGCTGTTTTTT. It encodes CASGRAGGELFF.

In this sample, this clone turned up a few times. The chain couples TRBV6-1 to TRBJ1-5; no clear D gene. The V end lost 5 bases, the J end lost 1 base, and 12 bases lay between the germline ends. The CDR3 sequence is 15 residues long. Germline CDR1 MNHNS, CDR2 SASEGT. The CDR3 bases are TGTGCCAGCAGTCGAGGGATTATAAGCAATCAGCCCCAGCATTTT. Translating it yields CASSRGIISNQPQHF.

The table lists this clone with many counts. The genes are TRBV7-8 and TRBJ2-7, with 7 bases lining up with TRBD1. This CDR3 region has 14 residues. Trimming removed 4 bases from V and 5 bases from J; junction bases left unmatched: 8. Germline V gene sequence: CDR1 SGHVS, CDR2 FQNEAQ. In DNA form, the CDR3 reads TGTGCCAGCAGCTCAGCGGACAGGCCCCACGAGCAGTACGTC. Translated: CASSSADRPHEQYV.

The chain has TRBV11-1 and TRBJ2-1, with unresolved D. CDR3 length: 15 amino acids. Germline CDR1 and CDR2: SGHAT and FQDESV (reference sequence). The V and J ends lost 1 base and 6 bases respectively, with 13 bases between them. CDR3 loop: CASSLVSARANEQFF. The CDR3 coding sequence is TGTGCCAGCAGCTTAGTCAGTGCAAGGGCCAATGAGCAGTTCTTC.

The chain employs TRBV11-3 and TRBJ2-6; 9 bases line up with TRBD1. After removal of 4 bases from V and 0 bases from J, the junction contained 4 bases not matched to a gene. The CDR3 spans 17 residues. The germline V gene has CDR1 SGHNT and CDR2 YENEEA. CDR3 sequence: CASSSGTGSSGANVLTF. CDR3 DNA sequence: TGTGCCAGCAGCTCCGGGACAGGGTCCTCTGGGGCCAACGTCCTGACTTTC. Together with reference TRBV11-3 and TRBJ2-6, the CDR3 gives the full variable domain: EAGVVQSPRYKIIEKKQPVAFWCNPISGHNTLYWYLQNLGQGPELLIRYENEEAVDDSQLPKDRFSAERLKGVDSTLKIQPAELGDSAVYLCASSSGTGSSGANVLTFGAGSRLTVL.

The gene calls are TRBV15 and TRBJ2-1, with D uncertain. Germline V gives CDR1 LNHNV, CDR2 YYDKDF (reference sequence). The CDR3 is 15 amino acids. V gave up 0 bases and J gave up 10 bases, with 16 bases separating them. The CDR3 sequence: CATSRDPTWAEEQFF. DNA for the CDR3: TGTGCCACCAGCAGAGACCCTACCTGGGCGGAGGAGCAGTTCTTC.

The CDR3: CASSLGRDAPREQYF. In DNA form, the CDR3 reads TGCGCCAGCAGCTTGGGCCGTGACGCCCCCCGCGAGCAGTACTTC. The chain is built from TRBV5-1 and TRBJ2-7; unclear D gene. The CDR3 consists of 15 residues. Germline CDR1 and CDR2: SGHRS and YFSETQ. The V end lost 0 bases, the J end lost 6 bases, and 16 bases lay between the germline ends.

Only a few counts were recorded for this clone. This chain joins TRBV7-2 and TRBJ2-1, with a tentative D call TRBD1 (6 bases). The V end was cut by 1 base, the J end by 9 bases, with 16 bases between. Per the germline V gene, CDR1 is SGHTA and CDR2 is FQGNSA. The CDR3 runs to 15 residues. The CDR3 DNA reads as TGTGCCAGCAGCTTAGTGGGGGCGGGCGTCTCTGAGCAGTTCTTC. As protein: CASSLVGAGVSEQFF.

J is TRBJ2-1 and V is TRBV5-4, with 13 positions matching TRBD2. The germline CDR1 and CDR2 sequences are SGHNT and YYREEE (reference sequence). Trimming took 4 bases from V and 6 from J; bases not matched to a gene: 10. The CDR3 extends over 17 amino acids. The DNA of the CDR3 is TGTGCCAGCAGCCGGACTAGCGGGAGTGAGGTACGCAATGAGCAGTTCTTC. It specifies CASSRTSGSEVRNEQFF. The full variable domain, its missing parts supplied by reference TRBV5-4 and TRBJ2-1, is ETGVTQSPTHLIKTRGQQVTLRCSSQSGHNTVSWYQQALGQGPQFIFQYYREEENGRGNFPPRFSGLQFPNYSSELNVNALELDDSALYLCASSRTSGSEVRNEQFFGPGTRLTVL.

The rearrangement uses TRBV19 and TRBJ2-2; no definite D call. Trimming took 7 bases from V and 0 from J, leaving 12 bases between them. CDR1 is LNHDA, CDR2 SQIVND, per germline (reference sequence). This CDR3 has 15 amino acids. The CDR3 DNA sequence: TGTGCCAGTATAAGTGGCTCCTCGAACACCGGGGAGCTGTTTTTT. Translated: CASISGSSNTGELFF.

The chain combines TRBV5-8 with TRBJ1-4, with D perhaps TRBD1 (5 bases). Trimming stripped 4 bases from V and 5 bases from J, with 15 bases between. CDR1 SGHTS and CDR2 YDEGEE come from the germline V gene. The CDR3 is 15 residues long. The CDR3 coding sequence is TGTGCCAGCAGCGCTGGTGCGGGGGGGAATGAAAAACTGTTTTTT. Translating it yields CASSAGAGGNEKLFF.

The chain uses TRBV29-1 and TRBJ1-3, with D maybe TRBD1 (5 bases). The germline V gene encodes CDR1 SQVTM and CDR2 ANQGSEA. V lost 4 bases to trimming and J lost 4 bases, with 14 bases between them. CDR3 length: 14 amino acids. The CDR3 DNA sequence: TGCAGCGTTGTCGACAGCCGCTTAGGAAACACCATATATTTT. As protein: CSVVDSRLGNTIYF.

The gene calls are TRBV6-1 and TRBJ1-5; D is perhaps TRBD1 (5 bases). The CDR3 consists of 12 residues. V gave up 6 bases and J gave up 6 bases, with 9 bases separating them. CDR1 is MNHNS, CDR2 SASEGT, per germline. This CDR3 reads CASSTGGQPQHF. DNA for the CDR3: TGTGCCAGCAGCACCGGGGGTCAGCCCCAGCATTTT.

Written as DNA, the CDR3 is TGTGCCAGCAGCCCCCGACAGGCCGAGACCCAGTACTTC. This sequence encodes CASSPRQAETQYF. The chain uses TRBV11-3 and TRBJ2-5, with D possibly matching TRBD1 (6 bases). The germline CDR1 and CDR2 sequences are SGHNT and YENEEA. This CDR3 is built from 13 residues. The V gene lost 5 bases and the J gene lost 5 bases, with 12 bases spanning the gap. The full variable domain, rest sourced from reference TRBV11-3 and TRBJ2-5, is EAGVVQSPRYKIIEKKQPVAFWCNPISGHNTLYWYLQNLGQGPELLIRYENEEAVDDSQLPKDRFSAERLKGVDSTLKIQPAELGDSAVYLCASSPRQAETQYFGPGTRLLVL.

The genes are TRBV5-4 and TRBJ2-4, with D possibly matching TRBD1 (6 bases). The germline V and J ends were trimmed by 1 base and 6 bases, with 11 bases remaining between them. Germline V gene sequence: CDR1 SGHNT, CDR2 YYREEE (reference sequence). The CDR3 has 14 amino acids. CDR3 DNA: TGTGCCAGCAGCTTGTTGCAGGGGCTAAACATTCAGTACTTC. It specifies CASSLLQGLNIQYF.

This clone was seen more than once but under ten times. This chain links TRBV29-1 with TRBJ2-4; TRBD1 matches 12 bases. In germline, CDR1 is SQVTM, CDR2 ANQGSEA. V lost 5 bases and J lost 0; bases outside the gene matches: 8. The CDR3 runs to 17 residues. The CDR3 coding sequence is TGCAGCGTTTCGGGGACAGGGGGCGACGTAGCCAAAAACATTCAGTACTTC. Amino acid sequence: CSVSGTGGDVAKNIQYF.

Here the CDR3 reads CASSLLALVNTEAFF. The CDR3, as DNA: TGTGCCAGCAGCCTATTGGCTCTTGTGAACACTGAAGCTTTCTTT. The rearrangement links TRBV7-8 to TRBJ1-1; no clear D. The CDR3 length is 15 residues. Germline V CDR1 and CDR2: SGHVS, FQNEAQ. Trimming stripped 5 bases from V and 0 bases from J, with 13 bases between.

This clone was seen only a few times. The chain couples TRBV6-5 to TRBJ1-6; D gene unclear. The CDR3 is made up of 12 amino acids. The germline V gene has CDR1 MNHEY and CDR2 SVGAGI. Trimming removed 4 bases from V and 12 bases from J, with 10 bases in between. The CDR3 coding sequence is TGTGCCAGCAGTTCGGGTAGGCTACCCCTCCACTTT. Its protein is CASSSGRLPLHF.

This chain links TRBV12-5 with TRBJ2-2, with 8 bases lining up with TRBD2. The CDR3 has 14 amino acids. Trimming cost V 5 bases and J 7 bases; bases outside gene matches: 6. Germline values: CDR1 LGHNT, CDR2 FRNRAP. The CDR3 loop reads CASGTGLVGGELFF. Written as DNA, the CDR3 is TGTGCTAGTGGTACGGGACTAGTCGGCGGGGAGCTGTTTTTT.

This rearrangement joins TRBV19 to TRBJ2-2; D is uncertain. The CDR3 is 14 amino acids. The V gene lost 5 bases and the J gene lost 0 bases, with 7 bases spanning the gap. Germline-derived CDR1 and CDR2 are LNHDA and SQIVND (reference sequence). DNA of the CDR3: TGTGCCAGTAGTTTAGCCGCGAACACCGGGGAGCTGTTTTTT. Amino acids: CASSLAANTGELFF. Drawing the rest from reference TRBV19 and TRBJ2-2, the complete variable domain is DGGITQSPKYLFRKEGQNVTLSCEQNLNHDAMYWYRQDPGQGLRLIYYSQIVNDFQKGDIAEGYSVSREKKESFPLTVTSAQKNPTAFYLCASSLAANTGELFFGEGSRLTVL.

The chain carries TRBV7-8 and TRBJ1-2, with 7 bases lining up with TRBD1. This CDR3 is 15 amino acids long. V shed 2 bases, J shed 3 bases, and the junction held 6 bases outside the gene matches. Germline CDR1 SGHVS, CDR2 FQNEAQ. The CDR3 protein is CASSLRIGTDYGYTF. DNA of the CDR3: TGTGCCAGCAGCTTAAGGATTGGGACAGACTATGGCTACACCTTC.